This T cell receptor (beta chain) comes out of a study of sequential checkpoint blockade in melanoma (dated by TCRdb to about 2019). The study in broad terms: Patients were assigned by 1:1 randomization to either first-line nivolumab followed by ipilimumab (arm A) or ipilimumab followed by nivolumab (arm B). Both trial sequences were followed by maintenance nivolumab. The investigation overall reported the following: The response-prediction model combining TCR metrics and mutation burden needs validation in larger, independent patient cohorts.

TCRbeta CDR3 regions were immunosequenced from genomic DNA with the immunoSEQ Assay. Genomic DNA was amplified by bias-controlled multiplex PCR before high-throughput sequencing. Per the authors' processing: To quantify the absolute abundance of each unique TCRbeta CDR3 region, the sequences were collapsed and filtered. Clonality, defined as 1 minus Pielou's evenness, was calculated using only productive rearrangements. Clones with significantly greater frequencies in on-treatment versus baseline samples were identified using a previously published method. The clones in this table, taken by TCRdb from immuneACCESS, are in-frame only. Not every clone is retained; where verified, under half of the shortfall comes from an unresolved V gene, and the cause of the rest is unknown. That table furnishes V, J and clone size, whereas the DNA furnished D and trimming. The sample data list roughly 5,100 clones, and 70% to 75% of these were observed just once. Roughly 24% of the sample is taken by the ten largest.

This clone was observed a few times. The target of this receptor is not known. No much larger clone exists at a distance of one base, and base qualities are not known. V and J are trimmed by 7 bases and 2 bases, and the gene matches miss 2 bases of the junction. The germline V gene supplies CDR1 SQVTM and CDR2 ANQGSEA. From its cysteine to its phenylalanine, the CDR3 spans 12 amino acids. Of all the DNA, just the CDR3 is kept, 36 bases in frame from base 1. The treatment or condition label, as the study defines it: randomized to nivolumab then ipilimumab (arm A) or the reverse (arm B). None of the patients in the trial had previously been given DNA-damaging chemotherapy. A FACS Aria II flow cytometer was used to sort live CD3+CD8+ cells that were negative for CD19 and CD56 from thawed PBMCs. Samples came from patients with melanoma in CheckMate 064, a randomized, open-label phase II trial of sequential checkpoint blockade. Leukapheresis was used to collect peripheral blood mononuclear cells, which were then purified with Ficoll-Paque and frozen in human serum with roughly 10% DMSO. Right after sorting, the blood CD3+CD8+ cells were verified to be >95% pure, and DNA extraction followed.

The sequence links TRBV29-1 to TRBJ1-3, with TRBD1 matching 7 junction bases. The sequence was collected from a human donor with melanoma. Sequenced material: CD8+ T cells sorted from blood (inferred from file names), taken from a patient given nivolumab and ipilimumab in sequence. The CDR3 corresponds to CSGGQAGNTIYF. The nucleotide sequence reads TGCAGCGGTGGACAGGCTGGAAACACCATATATTTT.